This T cell receptor beta chain was retrieved from a study of blood T cell repertoires in COVID-19. Study summary: Collection of acute and convalescent COVID-19 samples took place in the United States, Italy and Spain. T cells, B-cell-depleted T cells, or PBMCs supplied cDNA or gDNA.

Trimming took 4 bases from V and 4 from J; bases not matched to a gene: 3. From germline, CDR1 is MDHEN and CDR2 SYDVKM. The CDR3 has 14 residues. Participants' own reports of clinical history determined their cohort assignment. Sequencing used immunoSEQ multiplex PCR; TCRdb keeps in-frame clones, though not all of them. This sample has 300,000 to 400,000 clones, with around 87% found just once. The J gene is TRBJ1-4, the V gene TRBV28; 7 positions match TRBD1. This clonotype originated in a young man who had recovered from COVID-19. Specimen: PBMCs or T cells enriched from blood (not recorded which). The CDR3 nucleotides read TGTGCCAGCAGTTCAGGACAGGATAATGAAAAACTGTTTTTT. Protein product: CASSSGQDNEKLFF.